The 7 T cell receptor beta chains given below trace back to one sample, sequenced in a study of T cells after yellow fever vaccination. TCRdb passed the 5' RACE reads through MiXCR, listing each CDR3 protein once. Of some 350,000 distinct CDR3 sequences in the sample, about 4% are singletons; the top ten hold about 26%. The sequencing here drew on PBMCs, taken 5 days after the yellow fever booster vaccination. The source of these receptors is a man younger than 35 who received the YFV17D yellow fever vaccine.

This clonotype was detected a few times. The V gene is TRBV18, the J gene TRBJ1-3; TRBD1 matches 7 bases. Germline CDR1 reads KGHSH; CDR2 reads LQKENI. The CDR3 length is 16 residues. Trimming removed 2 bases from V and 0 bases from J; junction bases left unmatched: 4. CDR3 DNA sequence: TGTGCCAGCTCACCAGGACAGGCGTTCTCTGGAAACACCATATATTTT. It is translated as CASSPGQAFSGNTIYF.

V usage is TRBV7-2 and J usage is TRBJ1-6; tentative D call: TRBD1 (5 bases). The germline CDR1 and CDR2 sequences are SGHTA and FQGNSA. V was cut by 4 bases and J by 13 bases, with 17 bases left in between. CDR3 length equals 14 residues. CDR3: CASSSWQGPWPLHF. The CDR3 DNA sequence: TGTGCCAGCAGCTCCTGGCAGGGCCCTTGGCCCCTCCACTTT.

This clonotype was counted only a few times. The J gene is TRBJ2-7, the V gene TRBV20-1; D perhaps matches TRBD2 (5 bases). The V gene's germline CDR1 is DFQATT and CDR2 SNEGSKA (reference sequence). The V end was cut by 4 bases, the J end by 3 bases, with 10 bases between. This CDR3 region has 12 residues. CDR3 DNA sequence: TGCAGTGCTATCGGGAACCTCTACGAGCAGTACTTC. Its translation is CSAIGNLYEQYF.

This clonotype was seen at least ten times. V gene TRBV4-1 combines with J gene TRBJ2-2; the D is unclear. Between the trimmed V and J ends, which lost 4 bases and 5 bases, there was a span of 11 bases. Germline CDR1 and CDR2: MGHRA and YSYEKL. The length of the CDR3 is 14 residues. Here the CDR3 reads CASSPAVGTGELFF. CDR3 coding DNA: TGCGCCAGCAGCCCTGCCGTGGGAACCGGGGAGCTGTTTTTT.

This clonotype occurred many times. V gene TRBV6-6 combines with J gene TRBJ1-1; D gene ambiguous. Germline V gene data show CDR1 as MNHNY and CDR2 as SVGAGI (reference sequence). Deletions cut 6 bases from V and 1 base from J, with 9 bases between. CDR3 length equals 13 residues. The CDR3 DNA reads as TGTGCCAGCAGCCCGGTCCAGAACACTGAAGCTTTCTTT. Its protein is CASSPVQNTEAFF.

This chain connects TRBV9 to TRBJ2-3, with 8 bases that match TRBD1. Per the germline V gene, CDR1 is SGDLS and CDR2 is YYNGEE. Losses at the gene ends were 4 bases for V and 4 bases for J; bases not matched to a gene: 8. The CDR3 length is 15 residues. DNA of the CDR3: TGTGCCAGCAGCATCCAGGGGGCAAACTCAGATACGCAGTATTTT. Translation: CASSIQGANSDTQYF.

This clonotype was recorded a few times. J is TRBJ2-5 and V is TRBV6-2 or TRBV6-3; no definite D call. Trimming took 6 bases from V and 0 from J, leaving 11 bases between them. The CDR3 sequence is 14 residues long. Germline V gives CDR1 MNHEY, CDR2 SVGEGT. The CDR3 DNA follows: TGTGCCAGCAGGCGGACGGCCTACCAAGAGACCCAGTACTTC. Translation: CASRRTAYQETQYF.